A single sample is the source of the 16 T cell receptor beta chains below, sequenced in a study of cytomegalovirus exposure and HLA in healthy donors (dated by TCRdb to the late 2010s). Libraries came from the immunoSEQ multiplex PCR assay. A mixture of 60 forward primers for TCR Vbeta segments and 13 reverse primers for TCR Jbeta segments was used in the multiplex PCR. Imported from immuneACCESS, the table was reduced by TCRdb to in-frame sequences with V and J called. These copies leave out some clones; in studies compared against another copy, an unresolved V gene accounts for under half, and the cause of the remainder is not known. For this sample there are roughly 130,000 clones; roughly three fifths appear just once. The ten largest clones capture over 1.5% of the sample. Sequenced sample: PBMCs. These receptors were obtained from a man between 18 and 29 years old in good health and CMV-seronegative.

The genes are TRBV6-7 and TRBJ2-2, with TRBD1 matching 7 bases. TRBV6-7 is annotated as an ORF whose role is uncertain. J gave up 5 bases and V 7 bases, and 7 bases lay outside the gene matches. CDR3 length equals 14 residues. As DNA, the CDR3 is TGTGCCAGCATTAGGGGGCGGTGGACCGGGGAGCTGTTTTTT. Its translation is CASIRGRWTGELFF.

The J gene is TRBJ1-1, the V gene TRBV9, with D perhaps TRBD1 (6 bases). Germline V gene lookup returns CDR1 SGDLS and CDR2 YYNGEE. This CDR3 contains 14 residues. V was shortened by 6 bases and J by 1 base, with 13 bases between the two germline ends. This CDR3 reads CASNSGTPNTEAFF. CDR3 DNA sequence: TGTGCCAGCAATTCCGGGACACCGAACACTGAAGCTTTCTTT.

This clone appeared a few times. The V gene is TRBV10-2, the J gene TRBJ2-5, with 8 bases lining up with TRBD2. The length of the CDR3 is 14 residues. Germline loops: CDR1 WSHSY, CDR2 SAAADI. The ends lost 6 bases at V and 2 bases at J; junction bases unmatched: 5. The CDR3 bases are TGCGCCAGCAGCATACTAGCGGCACAAGAGACCCAGTACTTC. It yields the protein CASSILAAQETQYF.

For the CDR3, the DNA is TGTGCCAGCAGTGATTGGACAGCTAACAATCAGCCCCAGCATTTT. It translates to CASSDWTANNQPQHF. The rearrangement joins TRBV6-1 to TRBJ1-5, with D possibly being TRBD1 (6 bases). Germline-derived CDR1 and CDR2 are MNHNS and SASEGT. The CDR3 is 15 amino acids. Between the trimmed V and J ends, which lost 3 bases and 3 bases, there was a span of 12 bases.

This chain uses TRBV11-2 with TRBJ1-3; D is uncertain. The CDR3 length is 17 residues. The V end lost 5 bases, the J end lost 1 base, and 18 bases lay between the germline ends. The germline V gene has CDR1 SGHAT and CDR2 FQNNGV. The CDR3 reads CASSRAARTFSGNTIYF. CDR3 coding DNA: TGTGCCAGCAGCCGAGCGGCTAGGACTTTTTCTGGAAACACCATATATTTT.

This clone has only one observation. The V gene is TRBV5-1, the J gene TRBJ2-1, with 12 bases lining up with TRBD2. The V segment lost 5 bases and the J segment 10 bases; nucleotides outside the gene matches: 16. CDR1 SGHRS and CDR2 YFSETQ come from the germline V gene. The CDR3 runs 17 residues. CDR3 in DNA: TGCGCCAGCAGTTCGGGGATCGCTAGCGGGAGGGCCAACGAGCAGTTCTTC. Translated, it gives CASSSGIASGRANEQFF.

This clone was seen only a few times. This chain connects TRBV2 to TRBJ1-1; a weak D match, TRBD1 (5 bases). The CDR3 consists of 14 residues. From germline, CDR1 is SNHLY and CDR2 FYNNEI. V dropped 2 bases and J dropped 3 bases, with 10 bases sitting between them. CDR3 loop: CASSEQGRDTEAFF. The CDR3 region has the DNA TGTGCCAGCAGTGAACAGGGTAGGGACACTGAAGCTTTCTTT.

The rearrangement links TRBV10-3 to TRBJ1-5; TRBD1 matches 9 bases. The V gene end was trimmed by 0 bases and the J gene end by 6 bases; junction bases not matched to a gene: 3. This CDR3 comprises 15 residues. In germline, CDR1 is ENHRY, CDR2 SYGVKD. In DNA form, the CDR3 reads TGTGCCATCAGTGAGTCACAGGGGGCGGTTCAGCCCCAGCATTTT. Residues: CAISESQGAVQPQHF.

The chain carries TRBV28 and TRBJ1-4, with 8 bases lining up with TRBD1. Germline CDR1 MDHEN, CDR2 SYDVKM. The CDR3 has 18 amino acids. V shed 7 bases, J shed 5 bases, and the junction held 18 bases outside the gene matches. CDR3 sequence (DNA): TGTGCCAGCAACCTACGGGCAGGGGGCTGGAGTAGAAATGAAAAACTGTTTTTT. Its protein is CASNLRAGGWSRNEKLFF.

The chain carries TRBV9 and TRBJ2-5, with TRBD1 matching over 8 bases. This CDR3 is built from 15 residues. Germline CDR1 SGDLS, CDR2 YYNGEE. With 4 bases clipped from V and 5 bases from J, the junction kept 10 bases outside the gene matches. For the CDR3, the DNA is TGTGCCAGCAGCTCGGGCCAGGGGGCCCGGGAGACCCAGTACTTC. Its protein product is CASSSGQGARETQYF.

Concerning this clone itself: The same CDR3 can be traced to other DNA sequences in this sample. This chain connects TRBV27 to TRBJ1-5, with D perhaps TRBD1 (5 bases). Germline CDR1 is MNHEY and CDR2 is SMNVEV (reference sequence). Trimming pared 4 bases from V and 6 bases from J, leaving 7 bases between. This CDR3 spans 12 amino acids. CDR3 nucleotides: TGTGCCAGCAGTTCTCAGGGTCAGCCCCAGCATTTT. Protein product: CASSSQGQPQHF.

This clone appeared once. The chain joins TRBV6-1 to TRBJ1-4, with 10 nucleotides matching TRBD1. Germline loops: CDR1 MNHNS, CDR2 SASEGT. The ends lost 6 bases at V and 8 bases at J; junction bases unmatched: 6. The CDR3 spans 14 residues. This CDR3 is CASSPGQGWEKLFF. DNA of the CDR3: TGTGCCAGCAGCCCGGGACAGGGGTGGGAAAAACTGTTTTTT.

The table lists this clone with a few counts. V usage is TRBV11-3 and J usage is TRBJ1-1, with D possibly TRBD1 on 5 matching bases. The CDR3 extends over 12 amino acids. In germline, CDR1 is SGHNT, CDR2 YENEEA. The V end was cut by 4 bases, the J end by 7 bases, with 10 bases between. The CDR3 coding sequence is TGTGCCAGCAGCTCAGGGTTTGGTGAAGCTTTCTTT. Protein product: CASSSGFGEAFF.

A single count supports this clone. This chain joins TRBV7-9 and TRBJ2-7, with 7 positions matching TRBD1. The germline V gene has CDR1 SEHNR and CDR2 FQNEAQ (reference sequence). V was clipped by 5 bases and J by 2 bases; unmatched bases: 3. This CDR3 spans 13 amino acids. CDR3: CASSQGTAYEQYF. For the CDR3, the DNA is TGTGCCAGCAGCCAGGGGACAGCCTACGAGCAGTACTTC. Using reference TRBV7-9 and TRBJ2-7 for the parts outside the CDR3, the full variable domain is DTGVSQNPRHKITKRGQNVTFRCDPISEHNRLYWYRQTLGQGPEFLTYFQNEAQLEKSRLLSDRFSAERPKGSFSTLEIQRTEQGDSAMYLCASSQGTAYEQYFGPGTRLTVT.

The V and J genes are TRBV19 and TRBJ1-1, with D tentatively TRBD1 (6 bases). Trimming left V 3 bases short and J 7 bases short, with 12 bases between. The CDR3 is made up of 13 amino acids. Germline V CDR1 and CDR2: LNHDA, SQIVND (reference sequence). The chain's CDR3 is CASSMAGQLEAFF. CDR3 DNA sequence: TGTGCCAGTAGTATGGCCGGACAGCTTGAAGCTTTCTTT.

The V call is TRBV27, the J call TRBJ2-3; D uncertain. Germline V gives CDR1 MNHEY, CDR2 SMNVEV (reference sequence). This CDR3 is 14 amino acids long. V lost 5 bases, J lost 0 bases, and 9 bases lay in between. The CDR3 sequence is CASSPMTSTDTQYF. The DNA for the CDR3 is TGTGCCAGCAGTCCCATGACTAGCACAGATACGCAGTATTTT.